Shown below are 19 T cell receptor beta chains from a single sample sequenced in a study of T-cell memory formation after mild COVID-19. MiXCR, run by TCRdb on the 5' RACE reads, gives a single entry per CDR3 protein. The table shows more than 250,000 distinct CDR3 sequences, with 16% occurring only once. Material for sequencing was PBMCs or a T cell subset sorted from them (not recorded which). These receptors were collected from a man aged 18-30 years who had mild COVID-19 (a few samples of this study predate the infection). Cell type and time point are not known.

This clonotype was counted a few times. The chain has TRBV9 and TRBJ2-3; 10 bases align to TRBD2. Per the germline V gene, CDR1 is SGDLS and CDR2 is YYNGEE. The CDR3 has 15 amino acids. The V and J ends lost 0 bases and 8 bases, in that order; junction bases with no gene match: 6. This chain's CDR3 is CASSVEPSGGGTQYF. CDR3 nucleotides: TGTGCCAGCAGCGTAGAACCTAGCGGGGGTGGTACGCAGTATTTT.

The chain joins TRBV7-9 to TRBJ1-1; 7 nucleotides align to TRBD1. Germline CDR1 is SEHNR and CDR2 is FQNEAQ (reference sequence). The length of the CDR3 is 14 residues. Unmatched junction bases numbered 6, after V lost 5 bases and J lost 3 bases. The CDR3 DNA follows: TGTGCCAGCAGCCCCGACAGGGCTCACACTGAAGCTTTCTTT. This translates into CASSPDRAHTEAFF.

This clonotype was seen only a few times. The J gene is TRBJ2-4, the V gene TRBV21-1; whether TRBD1, the table's D call, matches the DNA was not checked. TRBV21-1 constitutes a pseudogene. The CDR3 has 16 amino acids. CDR3 residues: CASSSLRQGAKNIQYF. DNA of the CDR3: TGTGCCAGCAGTTCCTTGAGACAGGGGGCTAAAAACATTCAGTACTTC.

The gene calls are TRBV7-6 and TRBJ2-3, with D maybe TRBD1 (5 bases). CDR1 is SGHVS, CDR2 FNYEAQ, per germline. The CDR3 contains 18 residues. Between the trimmed V and J ends, which lost 1 base and 3 bases, there was a span of 20 bases. CDR3 sequence: CASSLVPHDRSGTDTQYF. The CDR3 nucleotides read TGTGCCAGCAGCTTAGTTCCCCATGACAGATCCGGGACAGATACGCAGTATTTT.

This chain joins TRBV7-8 and TRBJ1-2; D gene ambiguous. The CDR3 is made up of 13 amino acids. Germline CDR1 is SGHVS and CDR2 is FQNEAQ. V was cut by 3 bases and J by 8 bases, with 13 bases left in between. The CDR3 sequence: CASSFGRVVGYTF. The DNA of the CDR3 is TGTGCCAGCAGCTTTGGGCGTGTTGTCGGCTACACCTTC.

V is TRBV20-1 and J is TRBJ2-7; 9 bases fit TRBD2. V gave up 3 bases and J gave up 3 bases; unmatched junction bases: 3. Germline V gene sequence: CDR1 DFQATT, CDR2 SNEGSKA (reference sequence). CDR3 size: 13 residues. CDR3 residues: CSARSGGHYEQYV. The CDR3 coding sequence is TGCAGTGCTAGGAGCGGGGGGCACTACGAGCAGTACGTC.

This clonotype was found a few times. The chain employs TRBV10-3 and TRBJ2-1; 8 positions match TRBD2. The J segment lost 10 bases and the V segment lost 8 bases, leaving 10 bases of the junction unmatched. In germline, CDR1 is ENHRY, CDR2 SYGVKD. CDR3 length equals 13 residues. In DNA form, the CDR3 reads TGTGCCATCCCCGGGGGGGTCCAGGGGGAGCAGTTCTTC. Translating gives CAIPGGVQGEQFF.

V is TRBV28 and J is TRBJ2-5, with TRBD1 matching 9 bases. CDR1 and CDR2 (germline): MDHEN, SYDVKM. The trim removed 6 bases at V and 4 bases at J, leaving 9 bases unmatched. The CDR3 runs 15 residues. The CDR3 region is CASSLGTGLGETQYF. CDR3 in DNA: TGTGCCAGCAGCCTTGGGACAGGGCTGGGAGAGACCCAGTACTTC. Full variable domain (missing parts from reference TRBV28 and TRBJ2-5): DVKVTQSSRYLVKRTGEKVFLECVQDMDHENMFWYRQDPGLGLRLIYFSYDVKMKEKGDIPEGYSVSREKKERFSLILESASTNQTSMYLCASSLGTGLGETQYFGPGTRLLVL.

The chain combines TRBV5-4 with TRBJ2-7; 9 positions match TRBD1. Germline-derived CDR1 and CDR2 are SGHNT and YYREEE (reference sequence). J lost 6 bases, V lost 5 bases, and 9 bases had no gene match. The CDR3 length is 14 residues. In DNA form, the CDR3 reads TGTGCCAGCAGAACCCGACAGGGGGAGGTCGAGCAGTACTTC. This gives the protein CASRTRQGEVEQYF.

The chain carries TRBV10-2 and TRBJ2-7; a possible D gene is TRBD2 (6 bases). CDR3 length: 13 residues. Trimming cost V 5 bases and J 2 bases, with 10 bases left between them. The germline V gene encodes CDR1 WSHSY and CDR2 SAAADI. In DNA, the CDR3 is TGCGCCAGCAGTTGGGCGGGGACCTACGAGCAGTACTTC. This translates into CASSWAGTYEQYF.

The J gene is TRBJ1-5, the V gene TRBV4-2; no clear D. Trimming took 0 bases from V and 5 from J, leaving 5 bases between them. The CDR3 consists of 13 residues. Germline CDR1 and CDR2: LGHNA and YNFKEQ. The CDR3 coding sequence is TGTGCCAGCAGCCAAGATAACGATCAGCCCCAGCATTTT. It codes for CASSQDNDQPQHF.

This clonotype was seen just once. This chain links TRBV20-1 with TRBJ2-7; 10 bases map to TRBD2. Germline CDR1 is DFQATT and CDR2 is SNEGSKA (reference sequence). V gave up 2 bases and J gave up 4 bases; unmatched junction bases: 8. This CDR3 region has 15 residues. CDR3 in DNA: TGCAGTGCTAGACTGGTAGCGGGGGGCCTTTACGAGCAGTACTTC. Translating gives CSARLVAGGLYEQYF.

This clonotype was observed many times. CDR3 in amino acids: CASSLLVNNEQFF. The CDR3 DNA reads as TGTGCCAGCAGTTTACTAGTTAACAATGAGCAGTTCTTC. The rearrangement uses TRBV12-3 or TRBV12-4 and TRBJ2-1; no clear D gene. V lost 2 bases and J 5 bases, leaving 7 bases between the germline ends. This CDR3 region has 13 residues.

This chain connects TRBV7-2 to TRBJ1-5; D possibly corresponds to TRBD1 (6 bases). The CDR3 extends over 14 amino acids. Germline CDR1 SGHTA, CDR2 FQGNSA. V dropped 5 bases and J dropped 5 bases, with 13 bases sitting between them. The CDR3 region is CASSPRSGDQPQHF. In DNA, the CDR3 is TGTGCCAGCAGCCCGCGATCAGGGGATCAGCCCCAGCATTTT.

V is TRBV12-3 or TRBV12-4 and J is TRBJ1-5, with a weak D call TRBD1 (5 bases). This CDR3 spans 13 amino acids. V lost 6 bases to trimming and J lost 2 bases, with 8 bases between them. This CDR3 is CASRGLGNQPQHF. The CDR3 nucleotides are TGTGCCAGCAGGGGGCTCGGCAATCAGCCCCAGCATTTT.

The chain is built from TRBV27 and TRBJ1-5; 8 nucleotides align to TRBD1. Per the germline V gene, CDR1 is MNHEY and CDR2 is SMNVEV (reference sequence). After removal of 4 bases from V and 16 bases from J, the junction contained 12 bases not matched to a gene. The CDR3 is made up of 13 amino acids. CDR3 protein: CASSSLLRGPAHF. As DNA, the CDR3 is TGTGCCAGCAGTTCACTTCTCAGGGGGCCGGCACATTTT.

CDR3: CASTRGLGETQYF. The CDR3 DNA reads TGTGCCAGCACCCGTGGACTGGGAGAGACCCAGTACTTC. The rearrangement joins TRBV3-1 to TRBJ2-5, with D perhaps matching TRBD2 (5 bases). From germline, CDR1 is LGHDT and CDR2 YNNKEL (reference sequence). V lost 7 bases and J 4 bases, leaving 13 bases between the germline ends. The CDR3 is made up of 13 amino acids.

CDR3 in DNA: TGTGCCAGCAGCTTAACCCTCGGGGGGCCCAGCACAGATACGCAGTATTTT. Encoded protein: CASSLTLGGPSTDTQYF. The chain joins TRBV7-2 to TRBJ2-3; D might be TRBD2 (7 bases). Germline V gene lookup returns CDR1 SGHTA and CDR2 FQGNSA. The ends were cut back, 2 bases at V and 0 bases at J, with 15 bases in the middle. The CDR3 has 17 amino acids.

This clonotype came up a few times. This chain joins TRBV7-9 and TRBJ1-1; 8 nucleotides match TRBD1. J gave up 4 bases and V 4 bases, and 8 bases lay outside the gene matches. The CDR3 spans 15 residues. Germline CDR1 reads SEHNR; CDR2 reads FQNEAQ (reference sequence). CDR3 DNA sequence: TGTGCCAGCAGCTCGGACAGGGTGGTCTTCACTGAAGCTTTCTTT. The encoded protein is CASSSDRVVFTEAFF.